The 9 T cell receptor beta chains below were found in one sample sequenced in a study of T cell responses to AZD1222 COVID-19 vaccine. Clones were read by immunoSEQ multiplex PCR, and TCRdb kept only the in-frame ones, dropping some. The sample holds about 160,000 clones, about 93% seen once. The sequenced sample was peripheral blood, obtained on day 0 of AZD1222 vaccination. The receptors stem from an adult in good health.

The chain joins TRBV9 to TRBJ2-3, with TRBD2 matching over 8 bases. The V segment lost 4 bases and the J segment 0 bases; nucleotides outside the gene matches: 10. The germline V gene encodes CDR1 SGDLS and CDR2 YYNGEE. The CDR3 is 17 residues long. Here the CDR3 DNA reads TGTGCCAGCAGCCCTCTAATAGCGGGGAGTAGCACAGATACGCAGTATTTT. It encodes CASSPLIAGSSTDTQYF.

The chain recombines TRBV29-1 with TRBJ1-1, with D perhaps matching TRBD1 (5 bases). Deletions cut 7 bases from V and 0 bases from J, with 15 bases between. The CDR3 is 14 residues long. The germline V gene encodes CDR1 SQVTM and CDR2 ANQGSEA. The CDR3 DNA sequence: TGCAGCGCCAGGGAATCGATAGTGAACACTGAAGCTTTCTTT. Translated, it gives CSARESIVNTEAFF.

This sequence joins TRBV5-5 and TRBJ2-2; D unresolved. The CDR3 covers 11 residues. Trimming pared 2 bases from V and 6 bases from J, leaving 2 bases between. Per germline, CDR1 SGHKS and CDR2 YYEKEE (reference sequence). The CDR3 protein is CASSFSGELFF. The CDR3 bases are TGTGCCAGCAGCTTTTCCGGGGAGCTGTTTTTT.

The CDR3 reads CASSLAGLAGGPADTQYF. CDR3 bases: TGTGCCAGCAGCTTAGCAGGACTAGCGGGAGGGCCAGCAGATACGCAGTATTTT. The V call is TRBV7-8, the J call TRBJ2-3, with 15 bases identical to TRBD2. CDR1 and CDR2 from the germline V gene are SGHVS and FQNEAQ. V dropped 0 bases and J dropped 4; count of bases not matched to a gene: 5. The CDR3 totals 18 residues.

The chain joins TRBV5-1 to TRBJ1-5, with TRBD1 as a possible D gene (5 bases). Trimming removed 1 base at V and 5 bases at J, with 10 bases between. The CDR3 runs to 14 residues. CDR1 is SGHRS and CDR2 is YFSETQ in the germline V gene. CDR3 loop: CASSLTGLDQPQHF. The CDR3, as DNA: TGCGCCAGCAGCTTGACAGGACTTGATCAGCCCCAGCATTTT.

The chain recombines TRBV3-1 (or the pseudogene TRBV3-2) with TRBJ2-1; the D gene is possibly TRBD2 (6 bases). This CDR3 contains 16 residues. Trimming pared 4 bases from V and 4 bases from J, leaving 17 bases between. Germline V gives CDR1 LGHDT, CDR2 YNNKEL (reference sequence). The CDR3 reads CASSPGLASAYNEQFF. In nucleotides, the CDR3 is TGTGCCAGCAGCCCGGGCTTGGCTAGCGCTTACAATGAGCAGTTCTTC.

This chain uses TRBV3-1 (or the pseudogene TRBV3-2) with TRBJ1-6; no clear D gene. Germline loops: CDR1 LGHDT, CDR2 YNNKEL (reference sequence). This CDR3 has 13 amino acids. The ends were cut back, 1 base at V and 10 bases at J, with 8 bases in the middle. The CDR3 protein is CASSQGGVSPLHF. The CDR3 nucleotides read TGTGCCAGCAGCCAAGGTGGGGTGTCACCCCTCCACTTT.

The chain recombines TRBV3-1 (or the pseudogene TRBV3-2) with TRBJ1-4; 7 bases are shared with TRBD1. The CDR3 has 14 residues. CDR1 and CDR2 (germline): LGHDT, YNNKEL (reference sequence). The ends lost 4 bases at V and 8 bases at J; junction bases unmatched: 7. The CDR3 nucleotides read TGTGCCAGCAGCCTTTCCGGGACAGCAGAAAAACTGTTTTTT. This translates into CASSLSGTAEKLFF.

This clone was seen more than once but under ten times. The chain carries TRBV7-2 and TRBJ2-1; 10 bases fit TRBD2. V gave up 0 bases and J gave up 9 bases; unmatched junction bases: 8. Germline CDR1 and CDR2: SGHTA and FQGNSA. The CDR3 extends over 16 amino acids. The DNA for the CDR3 is TGTGCCAGCAGCTTAGCTAGCGGGAGGATAGCGGGTGAGCAGTTCTTC. This translates into CASSLASGRIAGEQFF.